This T cell receptor beta chain was observed in a study of blood T cell repertoires in COVID-19. CDR1 is SGHRS, CDR2 YFSETQ, per germline. Trimming removed 0 bases at V and 5 bases at J, with 6 bases between. This CDR3 has 13 amino acids. Using immunoSEQ multiplex PCR, the repertoire was profiled, and TCRdb retains in-frame clones only, with some absent. Of tens of thousands of clones listed, approximately 88% are singletons. This clone has just a few counts. This receptor was taken from a woman in her sixties or seventies with acute or convalescent COVID-19. The chain uses TRBV5-1 and TRBJ2-1, with D unresolved. Sequenced input: peripheral blood. The CDR3 DNA follows: TGCGCCAGCAGCTTGGGTACAGACAATGAGCAGTTCTTC. Translated, it gives CASSLGTDNEQFF.